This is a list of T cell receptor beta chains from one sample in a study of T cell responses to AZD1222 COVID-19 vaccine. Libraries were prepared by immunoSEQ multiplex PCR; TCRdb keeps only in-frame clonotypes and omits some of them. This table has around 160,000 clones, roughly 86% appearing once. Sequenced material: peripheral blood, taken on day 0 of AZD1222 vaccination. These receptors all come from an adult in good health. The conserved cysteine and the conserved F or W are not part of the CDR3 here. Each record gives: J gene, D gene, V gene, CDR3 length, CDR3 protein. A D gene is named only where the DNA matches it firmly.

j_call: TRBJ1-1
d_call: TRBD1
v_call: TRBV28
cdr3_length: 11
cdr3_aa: ASSPGTGTEAF

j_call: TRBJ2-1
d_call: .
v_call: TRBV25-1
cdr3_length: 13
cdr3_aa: ASGRGGTVYNEQF

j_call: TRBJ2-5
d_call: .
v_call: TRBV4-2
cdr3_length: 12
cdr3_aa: ASSKGTSGETQY

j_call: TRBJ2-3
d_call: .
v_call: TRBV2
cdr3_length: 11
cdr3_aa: ASTLFPEDTQY

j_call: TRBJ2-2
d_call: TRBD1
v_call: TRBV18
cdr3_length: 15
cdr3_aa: ASSPRTGDANTGELF

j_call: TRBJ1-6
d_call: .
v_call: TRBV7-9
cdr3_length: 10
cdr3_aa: ASSLTDRPLH

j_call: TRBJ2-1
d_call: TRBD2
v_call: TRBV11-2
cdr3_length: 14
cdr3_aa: ASSQLGRGVYNEQF

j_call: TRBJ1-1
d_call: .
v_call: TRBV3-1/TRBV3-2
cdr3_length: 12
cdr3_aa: ASRTGWGGTEAF

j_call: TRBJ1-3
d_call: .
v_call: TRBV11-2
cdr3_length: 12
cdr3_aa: ASSLNTRGNTIY

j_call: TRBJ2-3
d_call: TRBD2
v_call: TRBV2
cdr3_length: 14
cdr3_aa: ASSDWREGLRGTQY

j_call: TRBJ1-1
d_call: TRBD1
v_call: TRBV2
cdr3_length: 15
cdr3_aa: ASSEALPAGGNTEAF

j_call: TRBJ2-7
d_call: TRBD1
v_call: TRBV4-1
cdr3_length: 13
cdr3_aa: ASSLNTGGVFEQY

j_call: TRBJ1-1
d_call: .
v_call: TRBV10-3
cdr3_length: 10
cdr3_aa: AISGQNTEAF

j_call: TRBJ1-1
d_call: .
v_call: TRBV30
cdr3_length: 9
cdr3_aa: AGTVNTEAF

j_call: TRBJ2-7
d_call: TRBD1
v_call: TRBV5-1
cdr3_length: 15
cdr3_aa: ASSSKMGGQGALEQY

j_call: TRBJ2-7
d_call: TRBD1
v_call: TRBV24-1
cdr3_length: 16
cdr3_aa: ATSDSNPGQGASHEQY

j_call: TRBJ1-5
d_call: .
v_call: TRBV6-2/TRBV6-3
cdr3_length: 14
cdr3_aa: ASSYSPEGLLEPQH

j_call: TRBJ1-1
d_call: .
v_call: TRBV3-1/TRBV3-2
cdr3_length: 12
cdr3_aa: ASSQGPTNTEAF

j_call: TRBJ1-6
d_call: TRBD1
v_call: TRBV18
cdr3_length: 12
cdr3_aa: ASSPDRGYSPLH

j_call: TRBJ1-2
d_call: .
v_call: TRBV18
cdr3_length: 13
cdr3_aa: ASSPGPETIYGYT

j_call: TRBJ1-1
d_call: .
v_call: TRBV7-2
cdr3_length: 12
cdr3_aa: ASSLGVMNTEAF

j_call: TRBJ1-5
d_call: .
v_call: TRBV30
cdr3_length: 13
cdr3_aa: AWSPASAGNQPQH

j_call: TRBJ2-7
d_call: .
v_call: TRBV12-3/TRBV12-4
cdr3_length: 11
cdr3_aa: ASSLGGTWEQY

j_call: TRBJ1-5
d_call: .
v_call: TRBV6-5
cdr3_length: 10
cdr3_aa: ASRKSGQPQH

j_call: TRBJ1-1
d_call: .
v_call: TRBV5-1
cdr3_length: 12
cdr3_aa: ASSPDLGNTEAF

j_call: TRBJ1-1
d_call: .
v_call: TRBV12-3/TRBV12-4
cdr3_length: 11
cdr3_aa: ASSLAADTEAF

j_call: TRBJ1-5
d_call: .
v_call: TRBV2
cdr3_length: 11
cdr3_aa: ASRATGNQPQH

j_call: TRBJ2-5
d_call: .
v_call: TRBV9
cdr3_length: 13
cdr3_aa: ASSATLQGLETQY

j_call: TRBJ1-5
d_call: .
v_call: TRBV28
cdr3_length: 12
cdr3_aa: ASRSSGGNQPQH

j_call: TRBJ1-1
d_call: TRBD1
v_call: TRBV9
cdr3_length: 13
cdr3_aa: ASSATGVMNTEAF

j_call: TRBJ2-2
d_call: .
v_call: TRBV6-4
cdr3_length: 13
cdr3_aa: ASSPNSDYTGELF

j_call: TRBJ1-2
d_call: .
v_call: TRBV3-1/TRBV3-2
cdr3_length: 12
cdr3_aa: ASSHADRPYGYT

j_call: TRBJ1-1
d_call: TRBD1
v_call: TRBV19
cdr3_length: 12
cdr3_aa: ASRSGQGYTEAF

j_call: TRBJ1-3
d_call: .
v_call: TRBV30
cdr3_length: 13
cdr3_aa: AWSHRDNSGNTIY

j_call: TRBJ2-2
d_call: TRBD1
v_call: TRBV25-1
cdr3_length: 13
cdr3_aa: ASSELGQGKGELF

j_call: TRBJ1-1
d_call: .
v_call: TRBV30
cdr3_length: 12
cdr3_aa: AWEGPMTNTEAF

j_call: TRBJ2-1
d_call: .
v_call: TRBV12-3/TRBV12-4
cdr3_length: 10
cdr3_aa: ASSLARGPNF

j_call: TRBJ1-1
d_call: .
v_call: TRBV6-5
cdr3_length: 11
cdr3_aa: ASTRTGNTEAF

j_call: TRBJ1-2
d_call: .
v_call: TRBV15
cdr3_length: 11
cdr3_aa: ATSRVPRDRYT

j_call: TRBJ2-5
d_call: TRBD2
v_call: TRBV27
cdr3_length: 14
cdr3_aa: ASSRLAGGPKETQY

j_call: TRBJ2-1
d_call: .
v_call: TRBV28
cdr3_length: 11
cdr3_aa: ASSLGSRGEQF

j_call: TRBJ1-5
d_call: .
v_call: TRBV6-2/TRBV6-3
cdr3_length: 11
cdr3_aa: ASSYSSGQPQH

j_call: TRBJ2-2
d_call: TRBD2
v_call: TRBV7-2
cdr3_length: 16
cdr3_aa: ASSPWTSGIPGTGELF

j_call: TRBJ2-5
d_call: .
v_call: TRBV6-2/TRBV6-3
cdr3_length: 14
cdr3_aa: ASSYSPVGPKETQY

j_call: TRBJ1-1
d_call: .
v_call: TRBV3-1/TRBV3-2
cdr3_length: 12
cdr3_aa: ASSQGTESTEAF

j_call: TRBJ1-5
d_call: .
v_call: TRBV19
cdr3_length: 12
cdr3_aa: ASREGHTNQPQH

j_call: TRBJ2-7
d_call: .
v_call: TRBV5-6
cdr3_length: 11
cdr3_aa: ASSLGPTGEQY

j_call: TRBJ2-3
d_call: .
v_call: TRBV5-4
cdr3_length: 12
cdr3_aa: ASSPRGDADTQY

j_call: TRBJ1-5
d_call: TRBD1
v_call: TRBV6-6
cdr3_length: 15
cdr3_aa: ASSPSSQTGNNQPQH

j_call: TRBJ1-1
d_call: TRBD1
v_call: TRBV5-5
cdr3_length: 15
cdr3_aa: ASSPRTGVRANTEAF